Presented here are 10 T cell receptor beta chains from one specimen sequenced in a study of cytomegalovirus exposure and HLA in healthy donors. PCR was performed using 60 Vbeta and 13 Jbeta primers. Clones were sequenced by immunoSEQ multiplex PCR, and TCRdb holds only the in-frame ones, with some missing. There are around 200,000 clones in the sample; approximately 80% occur only once, and under 0.75% lies in the top ten. Sequenced sample: PBMCs. Receptor source: a boy younger than 18 in good health and CMV-seronegative.

This rearrangement joins TRBV13 to TRBJ2-1; D call uncertain. Trimming removed 3 bases from V and 1 base from J, with 4 bases in between. The CDR3 is 13 amino acids. From germline, CDR1 is PRHDT and CDR2 FYEKMQ (reference sequence). In DNA form, the CDR3 reads TGTGCCAGCAGCTTCGTTTCCTACAATGAGCAGTTCTTC. Translating it yields CASSFVSYNEQFF.

This chain joins TRBV9 and TRBJ1-1, with unresolved D. The CDR3 is 14 residues long. In germline, CDR1 is SGDLS, CDR2 YYNGEE. The V end lost 0 bases, the J end lost 3 bases, and 9 bases lay between the germline ends. CDR3 loop: CASSVVPEDTEAFF. CDR3 coding DNA: TGTGCCAGCAGCGTAGTTCCGGAGGACACTGAAGCTTTCTTT. The whole variable domain, filled in from reference TRBV9 and TRBJ1-1, reads DSGVTQTPKHLITATGQRVTLRCSPRSGDLSVYWYQQSLDQGLQFLIQYYNGEERAKGNILERFSAQQFPDLHSELNLSSLELGDSALYFCASSVVPEDTEAFFGQGTRLTVV.

The rearrangement joins TRBV6-6 to TRBJ1-6, with D possibly TRBD1 on 6 matching bases. Trimming pared 0 bases from V and 7 bases from J, leaving 13 bases between. This CDR3 is built from 16 residues. The germline CDR1 and CDR2 sequences are MNHNY and SVGAGI (reference sequence). CDR3 sequence: CASSYSIPGVNSPLHF. CDR3 sequence (DNA): TGTGCCAGCAGTTACTCGATTCCAGGGGTGAATTCACCCCTCCACTTT.

This clone was seen a handful of times. The chain combines TRBV6-4 with TRBJ2-1, with TRBD2 matching over 9 bases. This CDR3 contains 16 residues. Germline CDR1 MRHNA, CDR2 SNTAGT. V lost 0 bases and J lost 4; bases outside the gene matches: 4. The CDR3 is CASSDSGGGVYNEQFF. CDR3 coding DNA: TGTGCCAGCAGTGACTCCGGCGGGGGGGTATACAATGAGCAGTTCTTC.

The chain is built from TRBV6-1 and TRBJ1-5, with a weak D call TRBD1 (5 bases). Trimming took off 3 bases at V and 4 bases at J, with 19 bases between the two ends. Germline V gives CDR1 MNHNS, CDR2 SASEGT. The CDR3 has 17 amino acids. CDR3 in amino acids: CASSDSSRGGGNQPQHF. CDR3 DNA sequence: TGTGCCAGCAGTGATTCGAGCCGTGGCGGGGGAAATCAGCCCCAGCATTTT.

The chain carries TRBV7-8 and TRBJ1-4, with D possibly matching TRBD1 (5 bases). This CDR3 contains 16 residues. Per the germline V gene, CDR1 is SGHVS and CDR2 is FQNEAQ. Trimming stripped 7 bases from V and 2 bases from J, with 17 bases between. CDR3: CASTPQGGATNEKLFF. CDR3 in DNA: TGTGCCAGCACCCCACAAGGCGGGGCCACTAATGAAAAACTGTTTTTT.

This clone was counted a few times. The gene calls are TRBV7-2 and TRBJ2-1; TRBD1 agrees at 10 bases. The CDR3 extends over 16 amino acids. Trimming cost V 3 bases and J 8 bases; bases outside gene matches: 10. Germline assignment: CDR1 SGHTA and CDR2 FQGNSA. The CDR3 here is CASSLPWDRGVHEQFF. The CDR3 DNA follows: TGTGCCAGCAGCTTGCCCTGGGACAGGGGAGTGCATGAGCAGTTCTTC. Full variable domain (outside the CDR3, taken from reference TRBV7-2 and TRBJ2-1): GAGVSQSPSNKVTEKGKDVELRCDPISGHTALYWYRQSLGQGLEFLIYFQGNSAPDKSGLPSDRFSAERTGGSVSTLTIQRTQQEDSAVYLCASSLPWDRGVHEQFFGPGTRLTVL.

The rearrangement links TRBV9 to TRBJ2-7; 9 bases are a match to TRBD2. This CDR3 is 19 amino acids long. Germline V gene lookup returns CDR1 SGDLS and CDR2 YYNGEE. The V and J ends lost 1 base and 3 bases, in that order; junction bases with no gene match: 17. CDR3 amino acids: CASSVIGVGAGGQDYEQYF. CDR3 bases: TGTGCCAGCAGCGTAATAGGGGTCGGAGCGGGAGGCCAGGACTACGAGCAGTACTTC. The entire variable domain, with the rest obtained from reference TRBV9 and TRBJ2-7, is as follows: DSGVTQTPKHLITATGQRVTLRCSPRSGDLSVYWYQQSLDQGLQFLIQYYNGEERAKGNILERFSAQQFPDLHSELNLSSLELGDSALYFCASSVIGVGAGGQDYEQYFGPGTRLTVT.

The chain uses TRBV2 and TRBJ2-1; TRBD2 aligns across 10 bases. The CDR3 runs to 21 residues. J was trimmed by 0 bases and V by 6 bases; bases with no gene match: 20. Germline V gene lookup returns CDR1 SNHLY and CDR2 FYNNEI. The CDR3 nucleotides are TGTGCCAGCAGAGAAATGGGACTAGCGTTCCTAGGGGGGAGCTCCTACAATGAGCAGTTCTTC. The encoded protein is CASREMGLAFLGGSSYNEQFF.

The rearrangement uses TRBV25-1 and TRBJ2-3; D uncertain. The germline gives CDR1 MGHDK, CDR2 SYGVNS. The CDR3 is 13 residues long. Trimming removed 5 bases from V and 3 bases from J, with 9 bases in between. The CDR3 region is CASSSPVTDTQYF. CDR3 bases: TGTGCCAGCAGTTCCCCCGTGACAGATACGCAGTATTTT.